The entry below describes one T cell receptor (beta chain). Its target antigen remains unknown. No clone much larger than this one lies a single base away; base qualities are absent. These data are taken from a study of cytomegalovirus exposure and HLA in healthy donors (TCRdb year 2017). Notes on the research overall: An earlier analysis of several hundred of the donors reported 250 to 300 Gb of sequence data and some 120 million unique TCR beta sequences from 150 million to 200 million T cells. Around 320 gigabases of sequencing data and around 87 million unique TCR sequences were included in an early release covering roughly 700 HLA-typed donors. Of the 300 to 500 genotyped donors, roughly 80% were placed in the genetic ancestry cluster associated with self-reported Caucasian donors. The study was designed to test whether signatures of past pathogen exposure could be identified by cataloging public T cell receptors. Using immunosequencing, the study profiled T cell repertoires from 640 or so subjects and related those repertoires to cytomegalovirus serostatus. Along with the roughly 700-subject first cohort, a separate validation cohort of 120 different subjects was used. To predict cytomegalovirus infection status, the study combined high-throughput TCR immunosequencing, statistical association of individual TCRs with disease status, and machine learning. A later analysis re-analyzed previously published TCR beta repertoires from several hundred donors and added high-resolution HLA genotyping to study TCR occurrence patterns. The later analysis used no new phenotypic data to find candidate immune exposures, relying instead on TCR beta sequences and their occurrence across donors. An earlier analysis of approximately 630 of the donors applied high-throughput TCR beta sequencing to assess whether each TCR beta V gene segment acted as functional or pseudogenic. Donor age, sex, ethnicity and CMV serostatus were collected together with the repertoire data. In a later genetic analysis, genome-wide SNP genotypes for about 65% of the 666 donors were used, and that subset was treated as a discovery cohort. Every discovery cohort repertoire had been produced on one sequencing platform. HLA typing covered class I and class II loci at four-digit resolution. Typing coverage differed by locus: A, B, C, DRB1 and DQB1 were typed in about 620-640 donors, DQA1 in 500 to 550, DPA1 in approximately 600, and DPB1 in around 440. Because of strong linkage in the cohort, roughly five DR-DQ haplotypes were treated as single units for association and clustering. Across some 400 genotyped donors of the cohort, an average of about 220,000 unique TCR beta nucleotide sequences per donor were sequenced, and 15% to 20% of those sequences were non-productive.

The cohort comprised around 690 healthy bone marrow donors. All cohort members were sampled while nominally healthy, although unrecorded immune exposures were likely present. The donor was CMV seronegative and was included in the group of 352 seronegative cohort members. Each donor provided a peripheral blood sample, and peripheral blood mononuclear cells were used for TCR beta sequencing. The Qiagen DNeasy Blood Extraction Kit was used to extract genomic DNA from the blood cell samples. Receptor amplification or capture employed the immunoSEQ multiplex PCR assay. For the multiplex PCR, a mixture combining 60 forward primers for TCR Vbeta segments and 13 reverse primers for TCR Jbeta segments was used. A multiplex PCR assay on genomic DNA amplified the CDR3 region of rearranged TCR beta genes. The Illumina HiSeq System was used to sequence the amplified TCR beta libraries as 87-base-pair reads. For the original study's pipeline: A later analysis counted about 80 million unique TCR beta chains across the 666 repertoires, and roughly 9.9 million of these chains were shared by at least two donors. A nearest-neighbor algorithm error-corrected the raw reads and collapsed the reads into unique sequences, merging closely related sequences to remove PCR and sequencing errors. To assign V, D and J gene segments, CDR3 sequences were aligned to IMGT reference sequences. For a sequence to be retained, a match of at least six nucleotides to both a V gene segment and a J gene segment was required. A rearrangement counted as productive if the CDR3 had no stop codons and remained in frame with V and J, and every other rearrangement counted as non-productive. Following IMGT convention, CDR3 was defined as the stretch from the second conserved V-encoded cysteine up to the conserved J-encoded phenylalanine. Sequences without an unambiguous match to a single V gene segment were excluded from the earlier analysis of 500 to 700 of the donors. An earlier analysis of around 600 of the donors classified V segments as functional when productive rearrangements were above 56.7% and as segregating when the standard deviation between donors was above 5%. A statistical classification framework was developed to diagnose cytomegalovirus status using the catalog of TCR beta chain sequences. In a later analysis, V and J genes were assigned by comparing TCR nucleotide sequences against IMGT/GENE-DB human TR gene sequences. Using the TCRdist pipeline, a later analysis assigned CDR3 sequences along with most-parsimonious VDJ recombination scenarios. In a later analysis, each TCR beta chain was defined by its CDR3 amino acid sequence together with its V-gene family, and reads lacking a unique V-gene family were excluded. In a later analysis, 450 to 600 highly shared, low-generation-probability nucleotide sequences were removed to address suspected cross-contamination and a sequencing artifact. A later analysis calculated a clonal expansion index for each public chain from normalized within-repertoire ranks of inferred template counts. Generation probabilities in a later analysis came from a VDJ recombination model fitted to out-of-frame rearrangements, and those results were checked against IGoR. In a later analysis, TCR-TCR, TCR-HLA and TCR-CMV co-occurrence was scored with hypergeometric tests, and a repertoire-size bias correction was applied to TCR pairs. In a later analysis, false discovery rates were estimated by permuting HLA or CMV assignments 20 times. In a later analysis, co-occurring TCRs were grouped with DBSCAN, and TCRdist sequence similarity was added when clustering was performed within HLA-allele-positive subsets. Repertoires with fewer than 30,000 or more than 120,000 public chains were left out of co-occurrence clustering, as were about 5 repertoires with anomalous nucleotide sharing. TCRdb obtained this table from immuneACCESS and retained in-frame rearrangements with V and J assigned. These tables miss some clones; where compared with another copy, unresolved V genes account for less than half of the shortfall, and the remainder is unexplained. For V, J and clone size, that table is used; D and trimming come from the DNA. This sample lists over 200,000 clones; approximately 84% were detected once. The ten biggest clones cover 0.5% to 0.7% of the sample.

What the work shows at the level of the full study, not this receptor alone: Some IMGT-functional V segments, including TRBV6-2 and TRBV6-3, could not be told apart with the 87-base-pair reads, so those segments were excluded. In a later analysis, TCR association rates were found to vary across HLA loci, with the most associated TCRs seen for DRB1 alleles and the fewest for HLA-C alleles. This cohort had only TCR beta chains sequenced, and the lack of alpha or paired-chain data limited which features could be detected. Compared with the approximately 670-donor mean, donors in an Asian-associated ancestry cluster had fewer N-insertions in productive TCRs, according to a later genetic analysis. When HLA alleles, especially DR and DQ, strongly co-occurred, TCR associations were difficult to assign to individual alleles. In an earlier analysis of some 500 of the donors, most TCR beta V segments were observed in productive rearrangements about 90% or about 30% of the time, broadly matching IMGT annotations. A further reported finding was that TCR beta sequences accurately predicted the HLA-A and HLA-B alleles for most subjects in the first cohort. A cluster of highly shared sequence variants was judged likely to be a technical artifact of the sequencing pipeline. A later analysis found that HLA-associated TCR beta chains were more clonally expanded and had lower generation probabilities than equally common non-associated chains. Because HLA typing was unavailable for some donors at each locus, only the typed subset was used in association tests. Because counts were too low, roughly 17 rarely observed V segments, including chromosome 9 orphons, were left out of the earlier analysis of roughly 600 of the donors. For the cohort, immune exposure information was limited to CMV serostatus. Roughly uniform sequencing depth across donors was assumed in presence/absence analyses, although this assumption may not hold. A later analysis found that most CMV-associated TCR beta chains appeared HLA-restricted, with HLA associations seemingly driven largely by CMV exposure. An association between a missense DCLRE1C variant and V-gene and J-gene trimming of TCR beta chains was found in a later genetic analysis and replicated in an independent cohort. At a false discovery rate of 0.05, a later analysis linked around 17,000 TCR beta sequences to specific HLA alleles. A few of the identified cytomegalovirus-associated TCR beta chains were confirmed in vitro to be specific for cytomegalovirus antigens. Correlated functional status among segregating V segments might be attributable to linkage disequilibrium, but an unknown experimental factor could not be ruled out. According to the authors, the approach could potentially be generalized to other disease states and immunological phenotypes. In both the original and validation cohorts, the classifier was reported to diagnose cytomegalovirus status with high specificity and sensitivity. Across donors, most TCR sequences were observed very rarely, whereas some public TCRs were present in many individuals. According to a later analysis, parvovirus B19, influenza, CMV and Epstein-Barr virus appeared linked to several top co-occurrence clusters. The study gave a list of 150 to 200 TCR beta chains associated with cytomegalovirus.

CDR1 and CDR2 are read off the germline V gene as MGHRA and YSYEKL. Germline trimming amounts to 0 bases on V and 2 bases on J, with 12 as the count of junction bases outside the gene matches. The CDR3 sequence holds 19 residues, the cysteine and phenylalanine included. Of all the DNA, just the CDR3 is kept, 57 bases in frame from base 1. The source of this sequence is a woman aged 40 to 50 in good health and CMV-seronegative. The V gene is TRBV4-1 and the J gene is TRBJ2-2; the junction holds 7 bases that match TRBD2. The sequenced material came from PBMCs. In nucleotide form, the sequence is TGCGCCAGCAGCCAAGAGAGGGGCTTTGGCGGGGGTAACACCGGGGAGCTGTTTTTT. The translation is CASSQERGFGGGNTGELFF.